This TCR beta chain appears in the sequencing data of a study of T cells in Graves' hyperthyroidism and ophthalmopathy. The overall study: Peripheral blood specimens were obtained at initial diagnosis, prior to any treatment.

TCR beta CDR3 region amplification was performed from RNA transcripts. First-round RT-PCR targeting the TCR CDR3 was performed with the HTBI primer set. TCRdb re-called the multiplex PCR reads with MiXCR, one entry per CDR3 protein. This table holds some 530,000 distinct CDR3 sequences, under 25% found once. CDR3 length: 15 amino acids. CDR1 and CDR2 (germline): SGHTA, FQGNSA. V shed 5 bases, J shed 5 bases, and the junction held 9 bases outside the gene matches. As concerns this clonotype: The antigen is not known.

Whole-study findings and limits: Ophthalmopathy stood apart from stable hyperthyroidism in a 13 V-J model.

Fresh peripheral blood, around 9.2 ml of it, supplied the PBMCs. The TCR comes from a woman between 65 and 79 years old with Graves' ophthalmopathy. V usage is TRBV7-2 and J usage is TRBJ2-3; 8 bases map to TRBD2. Input material: blood. CDR3 amino acids: CASSRLGSGRDTQYF. In DNA, the CDR3 is TGTGCCAGCAGCCGTCTGGGAAGCGGGAGAGATACGCAGTATTTT.